The 30 T cell receptor beta chains below come from one sample, sequenced in a study of memory CD4+ T cells and cytomegalovirus serostatus. Single viable CD3+CD4+CD8-CD45RO+ cells were sorted as the memory CD4+ T cells. Assay used: immunoSEQ multiplex PCR; TCRdb lists only in-frame clones, some missing. Among more than 50,000 clones listed, about 78% were seen once. The sample comprised memory CD4+ T cells from blood. These receptors came from an adult in good health and CMV-seronegative.

This chain links TRBV28 with TRBJ1-2, with D hard to call. CDR1 and CDR2 (germline): MDHEN, SYDVKM. V was cut by 7 bases and J by 4 bases, with 16 bases left in between. The CDR3 has 14 residues. The CDR3 bases are TGTGCCAGCACCACGAGGGCCAGTGGCTATGGCTACACCTTC. Its protein product is CASTTRASGYGYTF.

The chain links TRBV6-5 to TRBJ2-6; D not certain. Trimming removed 5 bases from V and 0 bases from J, with 5 bases in between. This CDR3 has 14 amino acids. The V gene's germline CDR1 is MNHEY and CDR2 SVGAGI. The CDR3 loop reads CASSHSSGANVLTF. The CDR3 DNA sequence: TGTGCCAGCAGTCATAGCTCTGGGGCCAACGTCCTGACTTTC.

The chain carries TRBV29-1 and TRBJ2-2, with 8 bases matching TRBD2. The CDR3 contains 14 residues. Per the germline V gene, CDR1 is SQVTM and CDR2 is ANQGSEA. Losses at the gene ends were 4 bases for V and 7 bases for J; bases not matched to a gene: 8. The CDR3 region has the DNA TGCAGCGTTGCCCCGGGGGGGAGGGACGGGGAGCTGTTTTTT. Translating it yields CSVAPGGRDGELFF.

V usage is TRBV6-6 and J usage is TRBJ1-4; D remains unclear. Germline V gene lookup returns CDR1 MNHNY and CDR2 SVGAGI (reference sequence). Trimming stripped 0 bases from V and 10 bases from J, with 12 bases between. The CDR3 consists of 14 residues. CDR3 protein: CASSYSSGAGKLFF. The CDR3 region has the DNA TGTGCCAGCAGTTACTCGTCGGGAGCGGGAAAACTGTTTTTT.

CDR3 protein: CASSPRGAKGNQPQHF. The CDR3 region has the DNA TGTGCCAGCAGCCCACGGGGGGCGAAAGGCAATCAGCCCCAGCATTTT. The chain has TRBV11-2 and TRBJ1-5; weak D call: TRBD1 (6 bases). Trimming took off 5 bases at V and 2 bases at J, with 16 bases between the two ends. The CDR3 consists of 16 residues. Germline CDR1 is SGHAT and CDR2 is FQNNGV.

V and J are TRBV2 and TRBJ1-3; D is perhaps TRBD1 (5 bases). The CDR3 length is 15 residues. The V end was cut by 8 bases, the J end by 3 bases, with 17 bases between. Per germline, CDR1 SNHLY and CDR2 FYNNEI. The CDR3 is CASCLGRASGNTIYF. For the CDR3, the DNA is TGTGCCAGCTGCTTGGGCAGGGCTAGTGGAAACACCATATATTTT.

The J gene is TRBJ1-5, the V gene TRBV29-1; D possibly corresponds to TRBD1 (5 bases). There are 13 residues in the CDR3. Germline CDR1 is SQVTM and CDR2 is ANQGSEA. V was trimmed by 7 bases and J by 6 bases, leaving 16 bases between them. The CDR3 is CSAVSGHGQPQHF. CDR3 coding DNA: TGCAGCGCTGTATCGGGGCATGGTCAGCCCCAGCATTTT.

V and J are TRBV5-6 and TRBJ2-5, with 13 bases aligning to TRBD2. The trim removed 2 bases at V and 7 bases at J, leaving 8 bases unmatched. This CDR3 region has 16 residues. CDR1 and CDR2 from the germline V gene are SGHDT and YYEEEE. CDR3 protein: CASSFRTSGGSGTQYF. The CDR3 region has the DNA TGTGCCAGCAGCTTCAGGACTAGCGGGGGTTCCGGGACCCAGTACTTC. The entire variable domain, with the rest obtained from reference TRBV5-6 and TRBJ2-5, is as follows: DAGVTQSPTHLIKTRGQQVTLRCSPKSGHDTVSWYQQALGQGPQFIFQYYEEEERQRGNFPDRFSGHQFPNYSSELNVNALLLGDSALYLCASSFRTSGGSGTQYFGPGTRLLVL.

The genes are TRBV7-3 and TRBJ2-2, with D possibly TRBD1 on 6 matching bases. V lost 0 bases, J lost 5 bases, and 16 bases lay in between. The CDR3 consists of 17 residues. The germline V gene has CDR1 SGHTA and CDR2 FQGTGA. The CDR3 sequence: CASSLTLSRGTTGELFF. The CDR3 DNA sequence: TGTGCCAGCAGCTTAACGTTGTCCAGGGGCACTACCGGGGAGCTGTTTTTT.

This clone was recorded once. The chain couples TRBV25-1 to TRBJ2-3; D possibly corresponds to TRBD2 (6 bases). From germline, CDR1 is MGHDK and CDR2 SYGVNS. The CDR3 is made up of 13 amino acids. V shed 2 bases and J shed 6 bases, with 9 bases lying between them. The CDR3: CASSEVGGDTQYF. CDR3 coding DNA: TGTGCCAGCAGTGAAGTCGGGGGTGATACGCAGTATTTT.

J is TRBJ1-1 and V is TRBV7-8; D is uncertain. The V gene's germline CDR1 is SGHVS and CDR2 FQNEAQ. The CDR3 contains 15 residues. The V end was cut by 5 bases, the J end by 1 base, with 14 bases between. CDR3 nucleotide sequence: TGTGCCAGCAGCCCCCTAGGCCGGGAGAACACTGAAGCTTTCTTT. Its protein is CASSPLGRENTEAFF. Filled out from reference TRBV7-8 and TRBJ1-1, the complete variable domain reads GAGVSQSPRYKVAKRGQDVALRCDPISGHVSLFWYQQALGQGPEFLTYFQNEAQLDKSGLPSDRFFAERPEGSVSTLKIQRTQQEDSAVYLCASSPLGRENTEAFFGQGTRLTVV.

The CDR3 coding sequence is TGTGCCAGCAGCGTAGAAGCGGGGGCCTTTTCTAACACCATATATTTT. Protein sequence: CASSVEAGAFSNTIYF. The chain uses TRBV9 and TRBJ1-3, with a tentative D call TRBD1 (6 bases). V was trimmed by 0 bases and J by 7 bases, leaving 17 bases between them. This CDR3 contains 16 residues. Germline loops: CDR1 SGDLS, CDR2 YYNGEE.

The chain is built from TRBV18 and TRBJ2-5; D remains unclear. This CDR3 spans 12 amino acids. CDR1 and CDR2 from the germline V gene are KGHSH and LQKENI. The V and J ends lost 3 bases and 2 bases respectively, with 4 bases between them. The DNA for the CDR3 is TGTGCCAGCTCACCTCAGCAAGAGACCCAGTACTTC. Amino acids: CASSPQQETQYF. The complete variable domain, with remaining parts taken from reference TRBV18 and TRBJ2-5, reads NAGVMQNPRHLVRRRGQEARLRCSPMKGHSHVYWYRQLPEEGLKFMVYLQKENIIDESGMPKERFSAEFPKEGPSILRIQQVVRGDSAAYFCASSPQQETQYFGPGTRLLVL.

The chain employs TRBV2 and TRBJ2-7; 12 positions agree with TRBD2. Germline CDR1 and CDR2: SNHLY and FYNNEI. J was trimmed by 3 bases and V by 6 bases; bases with no gene match: 3. The length of the CDR3 is 14 residues. This CDR3 is CASRMTSGGYEQYF. The DNA for the CDR3 is TGTGCCAGCAGGATGACTAGCGGGGGCTACGAGCAGTACTTC.

The gene calls are TRBV9 and TRBJ1-1; tentative D call: TRBD1 (5 bases). The V gene's germline CDR1 is SGDLS and CDR2 YYNGEE. This CDR3 has 13 residues. V was cut by 4 bases and J by 4 bases, with 11 bases left in between. The CDR3 nucleotides read TGTGCCAGCAGCTCTAGGGGTGGCACTGAAGCTTTCTTT. It translates to CASSSRGGTEAFF.

The gene calls are TRBV28 and TRBJ2-2; 11 nucleotides align to TRBD1. Trimming cost V 4 bases and J 6 bases; bases outside gene matches: 4. The CDR3 length is 15 residues. Germline CDR1 is MDHEN and CDR2 is SYDVKM. The CDR3 is CASSSGTGGPGELFF. Here the CDR3 DNA reads TGTGCCAGCAGTTCGGGGACAGGGGGTCCCGGGGAGCTGTTTTTT.

The chain carries TRBV7-6 and TRBJ2-3, with D unclear. This CDR3 is 15 amino acids long. Germline-derived CDR1 and CDR2 are SGHVS and FNYEAQ. Trimming shortened V by 5 bases and J by 6 bases, and 18 bases separated the two germline ends. The CDR3 DNA is TGTGCCAGCAGCCACCCCCGAGTAGATAGGGATACGCAGTATTTT. Its protein is CASSHPRVDRDTQYF.

J is TRBJ2-2 and V is TRBV5-4; weak D call: TRBD1 (6 bases). Germline V gene lookup returns CDR1 SGHNT and CDR2 YYREEE (reference sequence). The CDR3 sequence is 14 residues long. V gave up 3 bases and J gave up 4 bases, with 10 bases separating them. The CDR3 bases are TGTGCCAGCAGCTCCCCCAGGGGCACCGGGGAGCTGTTTTTT. As protein: CASSSPRGTGELFF. Combining the CDR3 with reference TRBV5-4 and TRBJ2-2 gives the whole variable domain ETGVTQSPTHLIKTRGQQVTLRCSSQSGHNTVSWYQQALGQGPQFIFQYYREEENGRGNFPPRFSGLQFPNYSSELNVNALELDDSALYLCASSSPRGTGELFFGEGSRLTVL.

This sequence joins TRBV7-2 and TRBJ1-2; D remains ambiguous. Germline V gene lookup returns CDR1 SGHTA and CDR2 FQGNSA. The CDR3 loop spans 18 amino acids. Trimming left V 3 bases short and J 3 bases short, with 23 bases between. The CDR3 protein is CASSLNPPSGIGDYGYTF. In DNA, the CDR3 is TGTGCCAGCAGCTTGAATCCCCCCTCGGGGATCGGGGACTATGGCTACACCTTC.

This clone has a single count. The chain combines TRBV2 with TRBJ2-7; the D gene is possibly TRBD2 (6 bases). Trimming took 4 bases from V and 6 from J, leaving 13 bases between them. The germline CDR1 and CDR2 sequences are SNHLY and FYNNEI. The CDR3 has 13 residues. This CDR3 reads CASSVIEGGEQYF. The CDR3 coding sequence is TGTGCCAGCAGTGTAATTGAGGGAGGCGAGCAGTACTTC. Based on the CDR3 plus reference TRBV2 and TRBJ2-7, the full variable domain is EPEVTQTPSHQVTQMGQEVILRCVPISNHLYFYWYRQILGQKVEFLVSFYNNEISEKSEIFDDQFSVERPDGSNFTLKIRSTKLEDSAMYFCASSVIEGGEQYFGPGTRLTVT.

This clone was counted between two and nine times. V is TRBV29-1 and J is TRBJ2-7, with a weak D call TRBD1 (6 bases). Germline CDR1 is SQVTM and CDR2 is ANQGSEA. The V gene lost 0 bases and the J gene lost 6 bases, with 12 bases spanning the gap. There are 13 residues in the CDR3. CDR3 sequence reads: CSVEEYRVGEQYF. The CDR3 coding sequence is TGCAGCGTTGAAGAATACAGGGTGGGCGAGCAGTACTTC.

The J gene is TRBJ2-2, the V gene TRBV2; D possibly corresponds to TRBD1 (7 bases). CDR1 is SNHLY and CDR2 is FYNNEI in the germline V gene. The length of the CDR3 is 16 residues. Trimming took off 4 bases at V and 4 bases at J, with 16 bases between the two ends. CDR3 sequence: CASSVPPQGGTGELFF. The CDR3 DNA is TGTGCCAGCAGTGTCCCCCCGCAGGGGGGCACCGGGGAGCTGTTTTTT.

J is TRBJ1-2 and V is TRBV9, with D possibly being TRBD1 (5 bases). The germline gives CDR1 SGDLS, CDR2 YYNGEE. V lost 0 bases, J lost 1 base, and 10 bases lay in between. The CDR3 runs to 15 residues. In DNA, the CDR3 is TGTGCCAGCAGCGTAGCAGACAGACTTAACTATGGCTACACCTTC. It specifies CASSVADRLNYGYTF.

The gene calls are TRBV7-2 and TRBJ2-5; D is ambiguous. The germline V and J ends were trimmed by 1 base and 3 bases, with 9 bases remaining between them. CDR1 is SGHTA and CDR2 is FQGNSA in the germline V gene. The CDR3 consists of 14 residues. The CDR3 loop is CASSLVVKEETQYF. CDR3 in DNA: TGTGCCAGCAGCTTAGTTGTCAAGGAAGAGACCCAGTACTTC.

This chain connects TRBV15 to TRBJ1-5, with a possible D match to TRBD1 (5 bases). V shed 4 bases and J shed 0 bases, with 13 bases lying between them. The CDR3 covers 16 residues. Germline assignment: CDR1 LNHNV and CDR2 YYDKDF (reference sequence). CDR3 residues: CATSKGVPLSNQPQHF. CDR3 coding DNA: TGTGCCACCAGCAAAGGGGTCCCCCTTAGCAATCAGCCCCAGCATTTT.

The rearrangement joins TRBV2 to TRBJ1-5, with D tentatively TRBD1 (5 bases). Trimming left V 4 bases short and J 2 bases short, with 9 bases between. Germline V gives CDR1 SNHLY, CDR2 FYNNEI. The CDR3 runs 14 residues. In DNA, the CDR3 is TGTGCCAGCAGTGGAGGGACCCGCAATCAGCCCCAGCATTTT. Amino acids: CASSGGTRNQPQHF.

The chain recombines TRBV6-5 with TRBJ1-2; the D gene is possibly TRBD1 (6 bases). V gave up 6 bases and J gave up 0 bases, with 8 bases separating them. Germline loops: CDR1 MNHEY, CDR2 SVGAGI. This CDR3 contains 13 residues. DNA for the CDR3: TGTGCCAGCAGGACAGGCACTAACTATGGCTACACCTTC. Its protein product is CASRTGTNYGYTF.

The V gene is TRBV19, the J gene TRBJ1-1; no definite D call. CDR3 length equals 16 residues. The V end lost 5 bases, the J end lost 4 bases, and 20 bases lay between the germline ends. The V gene's germline CDR1 is LNHDA and CDR2 SQIVND (reference sequence). The CDR3 protein is CASSSTFAGRGTEAFF. In DNA, the CDR3 is TGTGCCAGTAGTTCGACGTTCGCCGGACGAGGCACTGAAGCTTTCTTT.

The rearrangement links TRBV29-1 to TRBJ2-2; D is undetermined. The CDR3 has 12 amino acids. The ends were cut back, 3 bases at V and 2 bases at J, with 4 bases in the middle. Germline values: CDR1 SQVTM, CDR2 ANQGSEA. CDR3 sequence: CSVDFNTGELFF. DNA of the CDR3: TGCAGCGTTGACTTTAACACCGGGGAGCTGTTTTTT.

The CDR3 nucleotides are TGCAGTGCTCCGAACGGGGAGACCCAGTACTTC. Protein sequence: CSAPNGETQYF. The chain joins TRBV20-1 to TRBJ2-5; D unclear. V lost 5 bases, J lost 5 bases, and 9 bases lay in between. The CDR3 runs to 11 residues. Germline V gives CDR1 DFQATT, CDR2 SNEGSKA (reference sequence).